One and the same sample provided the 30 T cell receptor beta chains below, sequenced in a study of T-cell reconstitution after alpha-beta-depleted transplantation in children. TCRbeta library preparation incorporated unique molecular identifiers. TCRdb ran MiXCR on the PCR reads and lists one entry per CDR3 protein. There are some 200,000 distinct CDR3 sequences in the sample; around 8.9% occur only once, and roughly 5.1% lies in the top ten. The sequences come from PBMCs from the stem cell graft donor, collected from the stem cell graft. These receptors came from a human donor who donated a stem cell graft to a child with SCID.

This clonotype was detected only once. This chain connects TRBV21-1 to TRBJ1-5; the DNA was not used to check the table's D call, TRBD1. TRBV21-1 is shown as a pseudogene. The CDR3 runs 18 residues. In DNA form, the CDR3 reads TGTGCCAGCAGCAAAGATCCGGGTACCGGGCTTAGCAATCAGCCCCAGCATTTT. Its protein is CASSKDPGTGLSNQPQHF.

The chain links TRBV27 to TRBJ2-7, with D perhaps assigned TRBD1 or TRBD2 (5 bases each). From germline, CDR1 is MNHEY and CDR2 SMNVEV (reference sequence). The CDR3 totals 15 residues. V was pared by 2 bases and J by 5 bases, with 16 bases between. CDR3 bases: TGTGCCAGCAGTTTACCGGGACCCGGCGGGCACGAGCAGTACTTC. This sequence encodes CASSLPGPGGHEQYF.

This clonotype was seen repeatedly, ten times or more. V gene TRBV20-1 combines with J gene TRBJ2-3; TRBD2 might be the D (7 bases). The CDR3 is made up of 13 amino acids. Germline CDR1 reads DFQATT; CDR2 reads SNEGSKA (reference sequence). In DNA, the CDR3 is TGCAGCCTCCCGGGGGGCGGGGTAGATACGCAGTATTTT. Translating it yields CSLPGGGVDTQYF.

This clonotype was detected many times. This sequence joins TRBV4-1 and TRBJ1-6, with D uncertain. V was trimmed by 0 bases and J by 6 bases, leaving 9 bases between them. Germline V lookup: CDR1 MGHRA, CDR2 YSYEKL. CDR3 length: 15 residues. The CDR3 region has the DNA TGCGCCAGCAGCCAAGAATGGCAGCTTAATTCACCCCTCCACTTT. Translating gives CASSQEWQLNSPLHF.

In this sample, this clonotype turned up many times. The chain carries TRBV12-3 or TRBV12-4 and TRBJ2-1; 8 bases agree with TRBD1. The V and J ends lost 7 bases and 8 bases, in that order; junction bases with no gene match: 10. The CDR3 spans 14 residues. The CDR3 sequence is CASNQDREGYEQFF. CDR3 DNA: TGTGCCAGCAACCAGGACAGGGAAGGTTATGAGCAGTTCTTC.

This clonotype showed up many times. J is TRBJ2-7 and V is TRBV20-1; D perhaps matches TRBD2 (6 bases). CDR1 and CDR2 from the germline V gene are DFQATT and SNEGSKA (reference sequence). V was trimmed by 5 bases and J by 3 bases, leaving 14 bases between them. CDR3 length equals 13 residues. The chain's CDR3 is CSARRDFHYEQYF. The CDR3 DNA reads TGCAGTGCTCGTAGGGACTTTCACTACGAGCAGTACTTC.

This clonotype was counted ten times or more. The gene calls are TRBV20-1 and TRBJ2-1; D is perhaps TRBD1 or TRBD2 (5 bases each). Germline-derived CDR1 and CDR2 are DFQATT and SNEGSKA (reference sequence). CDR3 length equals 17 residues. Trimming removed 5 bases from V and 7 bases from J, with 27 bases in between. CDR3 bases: TGCAGTGCTCCTCGAGGGGTTTTCTTCACCCGAGGAAATGAGCAGTTCTTC. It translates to CSAPRGVFFTRGNEQFF.

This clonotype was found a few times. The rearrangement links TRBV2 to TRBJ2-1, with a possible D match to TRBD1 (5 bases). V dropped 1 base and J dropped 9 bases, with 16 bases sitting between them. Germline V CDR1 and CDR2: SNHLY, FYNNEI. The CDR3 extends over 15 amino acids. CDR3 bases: TGTGCCAGCAGTGAAGTGGGTTGGGGCAGCCCTGAGCAGTTCTTC. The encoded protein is CASSEVGWGSPEQFF.

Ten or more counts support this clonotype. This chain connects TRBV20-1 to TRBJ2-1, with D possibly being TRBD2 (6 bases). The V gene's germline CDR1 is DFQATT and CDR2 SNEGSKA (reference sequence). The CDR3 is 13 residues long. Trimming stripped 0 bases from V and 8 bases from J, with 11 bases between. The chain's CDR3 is CSARDPPGDEQFF. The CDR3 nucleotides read TGCAGTGCTAGAGATCCCCCGGGGGATGAGCAGTTCTTC.

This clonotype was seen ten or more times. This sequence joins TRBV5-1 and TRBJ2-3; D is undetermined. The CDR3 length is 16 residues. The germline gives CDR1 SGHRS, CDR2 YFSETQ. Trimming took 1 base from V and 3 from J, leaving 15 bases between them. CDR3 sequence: CASSLYKSQRTDTQYF. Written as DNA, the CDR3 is TGCGCCAGCAGCTTGTATAAAAGTCAAAGGACAGATACGCAGTATTTT.

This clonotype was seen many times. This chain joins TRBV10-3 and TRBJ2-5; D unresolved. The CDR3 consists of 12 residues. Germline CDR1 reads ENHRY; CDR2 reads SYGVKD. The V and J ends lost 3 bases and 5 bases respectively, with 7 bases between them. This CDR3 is CAISDNGETQYF. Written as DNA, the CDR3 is TGTGCCATCAGTGATAATGGTGAGACCCAGTACTTC.

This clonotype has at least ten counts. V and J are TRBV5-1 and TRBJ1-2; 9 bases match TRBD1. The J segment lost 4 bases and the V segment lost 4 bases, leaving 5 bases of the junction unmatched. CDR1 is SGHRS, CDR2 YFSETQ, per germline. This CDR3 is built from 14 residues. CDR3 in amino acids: CASSLGQGIYGYTF. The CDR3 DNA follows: TGCGCCAGCAGCCTGGGACAGGGCATCTATGGCTACACCTTC.

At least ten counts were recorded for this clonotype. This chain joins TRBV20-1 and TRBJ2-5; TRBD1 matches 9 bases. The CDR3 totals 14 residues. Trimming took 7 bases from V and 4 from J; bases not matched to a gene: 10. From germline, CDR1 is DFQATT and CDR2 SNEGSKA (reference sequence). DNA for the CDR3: TGCAGTGTCCGGGACAGGGTACGGATAGAGACCCAGTACTTC. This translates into CSVRDRVRIETQYF.

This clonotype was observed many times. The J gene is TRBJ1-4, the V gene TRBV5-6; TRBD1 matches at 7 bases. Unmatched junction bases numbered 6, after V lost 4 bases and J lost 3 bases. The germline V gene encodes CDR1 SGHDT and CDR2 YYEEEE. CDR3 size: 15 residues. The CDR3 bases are TGTGCCAGCAGCGTTGGGACAGCAGCTAATGAAAAACTGTTTTTT. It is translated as CASSVGTAANEKLFF.

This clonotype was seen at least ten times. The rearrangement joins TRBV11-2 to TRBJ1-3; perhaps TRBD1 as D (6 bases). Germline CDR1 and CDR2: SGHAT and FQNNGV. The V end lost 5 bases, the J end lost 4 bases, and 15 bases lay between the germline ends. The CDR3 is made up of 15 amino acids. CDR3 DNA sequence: TGTGCCAGCAGCCCCCAGGGGTTGGAAGGAAACACCATATATTTT. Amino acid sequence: CASSPQGLEGNTIYF.

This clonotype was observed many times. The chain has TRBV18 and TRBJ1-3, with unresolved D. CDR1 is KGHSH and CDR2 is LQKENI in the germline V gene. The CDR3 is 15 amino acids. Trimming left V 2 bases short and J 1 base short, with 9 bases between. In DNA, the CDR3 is TGTGCCAGCTCACCAACGGGAACGTCTGGAAACACCATATATTTT. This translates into CASSPTGTSGNTIYF. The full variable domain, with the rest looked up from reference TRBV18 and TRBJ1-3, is NAGVMQNPRHLVRRRGQEARLRCSPMKGHSHVYWYRQLPEEGLKFMVYLQKENIIDESGMPKERFSAEFPKEGPSILRIQQVVRGDSAAYFCASSPTGTSGNTIYFGEGSWLTVV.

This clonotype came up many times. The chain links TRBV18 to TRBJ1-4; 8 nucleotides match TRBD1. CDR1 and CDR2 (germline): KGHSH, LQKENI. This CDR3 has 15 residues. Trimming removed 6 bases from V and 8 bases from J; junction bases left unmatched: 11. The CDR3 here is CASSPGQGGLEKLFF. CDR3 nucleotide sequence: TGTGCCAGCTCGCCCGGACAGGGAGGGCTGGAAAAACTGTTTTTT.

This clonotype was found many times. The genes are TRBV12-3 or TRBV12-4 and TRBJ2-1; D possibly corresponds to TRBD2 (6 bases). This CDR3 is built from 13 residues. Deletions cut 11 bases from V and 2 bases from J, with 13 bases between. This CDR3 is CACQRAAYNEQFF. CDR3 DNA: TGTGCCTGTCAGCGGGCCGCCTACAATGAGCAGTTCTTC.

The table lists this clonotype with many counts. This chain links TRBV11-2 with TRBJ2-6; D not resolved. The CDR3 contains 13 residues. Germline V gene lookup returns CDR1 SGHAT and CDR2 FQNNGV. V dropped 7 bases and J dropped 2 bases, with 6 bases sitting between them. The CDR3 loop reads CASTLPGANVLTF. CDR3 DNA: TGTGCCAGCACCCTTCCTGGGGCCAACGTCCTGACTTTC.

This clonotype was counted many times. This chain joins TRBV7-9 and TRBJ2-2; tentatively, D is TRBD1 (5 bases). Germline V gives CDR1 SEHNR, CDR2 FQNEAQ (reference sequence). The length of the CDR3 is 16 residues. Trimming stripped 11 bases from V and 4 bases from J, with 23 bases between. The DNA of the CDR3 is TGTGCCGGCTCGGCGGTCGGCAGGGCGAGCACCGGGGAGCTGTTTTTT. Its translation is CAGSAVGRASTGELFF.

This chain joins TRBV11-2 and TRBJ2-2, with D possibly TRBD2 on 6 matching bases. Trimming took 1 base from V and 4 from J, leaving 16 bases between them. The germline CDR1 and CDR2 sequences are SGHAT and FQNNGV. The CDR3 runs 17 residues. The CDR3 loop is CASSLGIWGGGTGELFF. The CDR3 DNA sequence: TGTGCCAGCAGCTTAGGAATTTGGGGAGGCGGCACCGGGGAGCTGTTTTTT.

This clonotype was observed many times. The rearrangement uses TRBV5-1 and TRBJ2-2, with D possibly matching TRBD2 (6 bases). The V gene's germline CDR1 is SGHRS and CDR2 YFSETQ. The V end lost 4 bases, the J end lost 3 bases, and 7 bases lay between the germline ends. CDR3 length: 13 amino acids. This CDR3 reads CASSGGYTGELFF. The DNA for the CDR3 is TGCGCCAGCAGCGGGGGGTACACCGGGGAGCTGTTTTTT.

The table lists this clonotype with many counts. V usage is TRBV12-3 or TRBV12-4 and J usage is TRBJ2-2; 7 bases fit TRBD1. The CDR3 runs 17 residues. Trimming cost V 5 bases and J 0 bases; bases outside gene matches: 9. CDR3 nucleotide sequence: TGTGCCAGCAGTGCCGGTGGGACAGTCCCGAACACCGGGGAGCTGTTTTTT. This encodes CASSAGGTVPNTGELFF.

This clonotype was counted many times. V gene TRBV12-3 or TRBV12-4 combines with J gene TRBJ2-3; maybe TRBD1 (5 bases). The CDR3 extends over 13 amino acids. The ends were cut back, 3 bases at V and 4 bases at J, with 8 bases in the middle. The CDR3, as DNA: TGTGCCAGCAGTTTTAGGGGATCAGATACGCAGTATTTT. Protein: CASSFRGSDTQYF.

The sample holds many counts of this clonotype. As DNA, the CDR3 is TGTGCCAGCAGCGCCTTCACAGATACGCAGTATTTT. Translated: CASSAFTDTQYF. The gene calls are TRBV7-2 and TRBJ2-3; D is unresolved. Per germline, CDR1 SGHTA and CDR2 FQGNSA. This CDR3 contains 12 residues. V was shortened by 5 bases and J by 2 bases, with 5 bases between the two germline ends.

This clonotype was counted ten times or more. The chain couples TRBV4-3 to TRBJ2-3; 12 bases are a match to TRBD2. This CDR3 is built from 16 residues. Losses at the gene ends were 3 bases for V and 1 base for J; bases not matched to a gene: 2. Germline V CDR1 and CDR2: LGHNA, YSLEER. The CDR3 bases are TGCGCCAGCAGCCAGGGGACTAGCGGGCGCACAGATACGCAGTATTTT. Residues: CASSQGTSGRTDTQYF.

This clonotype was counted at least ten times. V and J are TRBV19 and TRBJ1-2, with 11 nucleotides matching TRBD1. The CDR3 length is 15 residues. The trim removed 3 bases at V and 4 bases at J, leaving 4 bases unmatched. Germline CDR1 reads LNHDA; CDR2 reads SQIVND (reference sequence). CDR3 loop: CASSMPGTGGYGYTF. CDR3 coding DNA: TGTGCCAGTAGTATGCCCGGGACAGGGGGCTATGGCTACACCTTC. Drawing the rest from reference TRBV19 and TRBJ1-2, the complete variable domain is DGGITQSPKYLFRKEGQNVTLSCEQNLNHDAMYWYRQDPGQGLRLIYYSQIVNDFQKGDIAEGYSVSREKKESFPLTVTSAQKNPTAFYLCASSMPGTGGYGYTFGSGTRLTVV.

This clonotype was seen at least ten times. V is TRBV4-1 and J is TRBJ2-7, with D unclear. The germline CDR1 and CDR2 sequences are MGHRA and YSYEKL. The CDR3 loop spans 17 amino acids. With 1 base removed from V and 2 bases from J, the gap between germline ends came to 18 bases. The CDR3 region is CASSQGPTGSRTYEQYF. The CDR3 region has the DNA TGCGCCAGCAGCCAAGGGCCCACTGGGTCACGAACCTACGAGCAGTACTTC.

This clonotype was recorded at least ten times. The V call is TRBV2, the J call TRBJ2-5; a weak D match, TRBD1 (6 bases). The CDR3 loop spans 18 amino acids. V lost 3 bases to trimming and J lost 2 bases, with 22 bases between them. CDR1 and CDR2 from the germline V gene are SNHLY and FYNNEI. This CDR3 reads CASSEMPRGYPKQETQYF. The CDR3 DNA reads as TGTGCCAGCAGTGAGATGCCCAGGGGATATCCCAAACAAGAGACCCAGTACTTC.

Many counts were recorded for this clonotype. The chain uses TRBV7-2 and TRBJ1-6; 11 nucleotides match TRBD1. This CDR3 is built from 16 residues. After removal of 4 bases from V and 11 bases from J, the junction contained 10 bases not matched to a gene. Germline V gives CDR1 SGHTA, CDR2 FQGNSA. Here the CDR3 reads CASSSSRDRGKAPLHF. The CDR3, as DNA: TGTGCCAGCAGCTCATCCCGGGACAGGGGGAAGGCACCCCTCCACTTT.